Here is one T cell receptor beta chain with its context. The protocol was immunoSEQ multiplex PCR, while the TCRdb copy is restricted to in-frame clones and leaves out a portion. The sample contains roughly 9,100 clones, approximately 80% of which appear only once. These data originate in a study of T cell repertoires in ileal Crohn's disease. Sequencing was carried out using ileal tissue. This receptor was obtained from an adult with Crohn's disease.

In DNA, the CDR3 is TGTGCCAGCAGTTACTCGAGCGGCTCTGGGGCCAACGTCCTGACTTTC. The encoded protein is CASSYSSGSGANVLTF. The V call is TRBV6-5, the J call TRBJ2-6, with D possibly TRBD2 on 5 matching bases. Germline values: CDR1 MNHEY, CDR2 SVGAGI. Deletions cut 0 bases from V and 0 bases from J, with 6 bases between. This CDR3 spans 16 amino acids.